This T cell receptor beta chain was sequenced for a study of blood T cell repertoires in COVID-19 (dated by TCRdb to the early 2020s). Turning to the overall study: Samples covering the acute and convalescent phases of COVID-19 were provided by collaborators in the United States, Italy and Spain. The material from the prospective study consisted of cDNA or gDNA derived from T cells, B-cell-depleted T cells, or PBMCs. Subjects who had been exposed to COVID-19, were actively infected with it, or had recovered from it provided the deeply sampled blood TCRbeta repertoires that made up the dataset. A freely available public database, intended as a resource for researchers studying the immune response to SARS-CoV-2, is where the repertoires were released. Samples were obtained from the ongoing ImmuneRACE study (first 160 participants) and from some 1,300 subjects provided by 6 global collaborators. A de-identified subject ID, COVID-19 status, age in years and sex were almost always included in the sample metadata. Where available, HLA class I and class II types were taken from metadata supplied by the sample provider and were not determined by assay-based typing.

Paper-wide results and their limitations: How much clinical and demographic metadata was included differed by source and by participant, and the metadata was provided uncurated.

The CDR3 sequence holds 13 residues, the cysteine and phenylalanine included. Only the CDR3 region is kept as DNA, spanning 39 bases read in frame from base 1. Compared with germline, V lacks 7 bases and J lacks 6 bases; bases without a gene match: 6. Taken from the germline V gene, the CDR1 and CDR2 loops are SQVTM and ANQGSEA. Collaborating institutions collected whole blood in K2EDTA tubes following their own protocols. For TCRbeta analysis, collaborator samples were shipped as frozen whole blood, as isolated PBMCs, or as DNA extracted from either sample type. As for this clone: What this receptor recognizes is not known. Base qualities are missing; no much larger clone stands one base away.

TCRbeta CDR3 regions were amplified from genomic DNA by means of the immunoSEQ Assay, a bias-controlled multiplex PCR. Regarding the original processing steps: The number of nucleated cells in each sample was estimated from the amplification of reference gene primers within the assay. To quantify the absolute abundance of each unique TCRbeta CDR3 rearrangement, sequence reads were collapsed and filtered. For each sample, productive Simpson clonality was calculated as the square root of Simpson's diversity index across productive rearrangements. TCRdb took over this immuneACCESS table, retaining in-frame rearrangements with V and J assigned. Such tables are incomplete; in checked studies, under half of the missing clones stem from an unresolved V gene, and the remainder is unexplained. The V and J calls and clone size were taken over from that table, and D and trimming were inferred from the DNA. Present in this sample are around 700,000 clones, approximately 90% of which were seen just once. About 0.26% of the sample belongs to the ten largest clones.

This receptor was identified in a woman younger than 35 with acute or convalescent COVID-19. Rearrangement joined TRBV29-1 to TRBJ2-2; 9 nucleotides in the junction match TRBD1. What was sequenced was peripheral blood. The base sequence is TGCAGCGCCAACAGGGGGCTTGCCGGGGAGCTGTTTTTT. The encoded protein is CSANRGLAGELFF.